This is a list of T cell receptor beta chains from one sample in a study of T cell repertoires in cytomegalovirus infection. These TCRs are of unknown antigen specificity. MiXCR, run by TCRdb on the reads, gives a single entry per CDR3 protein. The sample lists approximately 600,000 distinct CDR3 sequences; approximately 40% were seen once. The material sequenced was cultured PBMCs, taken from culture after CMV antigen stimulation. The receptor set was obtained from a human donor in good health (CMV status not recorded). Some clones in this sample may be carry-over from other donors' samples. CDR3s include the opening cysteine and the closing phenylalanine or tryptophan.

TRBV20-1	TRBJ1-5	CSARQGANQPQHF
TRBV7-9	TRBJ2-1	CASSPLGSTYNEQFF
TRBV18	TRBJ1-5	CASSSGTGPQGPQHF
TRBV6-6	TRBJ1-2	CASSPPAGRGYTF
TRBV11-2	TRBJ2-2	CASSSIAGRGTGELFF
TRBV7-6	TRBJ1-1	CASSPDGRTEAFF
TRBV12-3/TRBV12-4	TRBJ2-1	CASSPSGSDEQFF
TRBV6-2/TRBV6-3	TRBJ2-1	CASRVGLAGGWGNEQFF
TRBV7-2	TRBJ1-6	CASSAALVTSPLHF
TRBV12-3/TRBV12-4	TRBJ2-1	CASSLGILYNEQFF
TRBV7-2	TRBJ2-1	CASSYRLAGGPGEQFF
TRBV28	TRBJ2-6	CASSLFDSSGANVLTF
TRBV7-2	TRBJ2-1	CASSLATSASYNEQFF
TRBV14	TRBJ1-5	CASSPSWDQPQHF
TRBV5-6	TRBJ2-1	CASSEFFGTRNEQFF
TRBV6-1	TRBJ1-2	CANRDRGRSGYTF
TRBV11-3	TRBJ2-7	CASSLGQGGHYEQYF
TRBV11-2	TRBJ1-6	CASIPSPNSPLHF
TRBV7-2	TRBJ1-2	CASSPGPNYGYTF
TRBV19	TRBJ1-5	CASTAGNQPQHF